This T cell receptor (beta chain) is drawn from a study of response to subunit inactivated influenza vaccine. TCRdb ran MiXCR on the RT-PCR reads and lists one entry per CDR3 protein. The data show 300,000 to 350,000 distinct CDR3 sequences, over 20% seen once. The CDR3 sequence is 15 residues long. V dropped 4 bases and J dropped 5 bases, with 19 bases sitting between them. The germline V gene has CDR1 SGHRS and CDR2 YFSETQ. Study-level results: Authors suggested each seasonal flu vaccination may recruit only limited numbers of new T cells.

In the case of this clonotype: Its antigen is unknown.

The TCR was taken from a man aged 50 to 75 who received an inactivated influenza vaccine. The chain couples TRBV5-1 to TRBJ2-7; weak D call: TRBD2 (5 bases). The sequences come from PBMCs from blood, collected 21 months after vaccination. For the CDR3, the DNA is TGCGCCAGCAGCGCGAATACGGGGAAGAGGGACGAGCAGTACTTC. Translating gives CASSANTGKRDEQYF.